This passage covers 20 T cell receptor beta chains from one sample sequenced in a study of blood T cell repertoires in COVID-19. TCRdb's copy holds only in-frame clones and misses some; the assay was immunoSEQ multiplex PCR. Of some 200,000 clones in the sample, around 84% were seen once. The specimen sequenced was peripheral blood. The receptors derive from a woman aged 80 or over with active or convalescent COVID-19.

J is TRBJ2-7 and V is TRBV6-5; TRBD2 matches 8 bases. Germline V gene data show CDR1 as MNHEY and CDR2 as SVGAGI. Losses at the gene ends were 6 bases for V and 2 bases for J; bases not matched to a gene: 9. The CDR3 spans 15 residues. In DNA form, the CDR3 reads TGTGCCAGCAGGGACGTAGCGGGGACAACCTACGAGCAGTACTTC. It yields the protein CASRDVAGTTYEQYF.

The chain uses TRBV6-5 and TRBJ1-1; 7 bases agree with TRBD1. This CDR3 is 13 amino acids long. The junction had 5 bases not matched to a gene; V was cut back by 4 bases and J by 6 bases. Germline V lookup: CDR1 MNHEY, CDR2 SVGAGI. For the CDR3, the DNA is TGTGCCAGCAGTTCGACAGGGATTGCTGAAGCTTTCTTT. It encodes CASSSTGIAEAFF.

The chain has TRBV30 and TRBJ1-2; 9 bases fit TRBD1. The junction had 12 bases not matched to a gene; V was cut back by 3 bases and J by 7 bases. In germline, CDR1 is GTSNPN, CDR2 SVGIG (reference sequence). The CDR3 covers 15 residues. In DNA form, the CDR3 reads TGTGCCTGGAGCTCTAAAGCCGGGACAGGGAGTGGCTACACCTTC. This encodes CAWSSKAGTGSGYTF.

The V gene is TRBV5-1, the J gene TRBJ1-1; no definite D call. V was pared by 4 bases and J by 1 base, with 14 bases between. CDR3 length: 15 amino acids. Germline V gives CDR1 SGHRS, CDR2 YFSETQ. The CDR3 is CASSPMGGKNTEAFF. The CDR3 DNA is TGCGCCAGCAGCCCGATGGGAGGAAAGAACACTGAAGCTTTCTTT.

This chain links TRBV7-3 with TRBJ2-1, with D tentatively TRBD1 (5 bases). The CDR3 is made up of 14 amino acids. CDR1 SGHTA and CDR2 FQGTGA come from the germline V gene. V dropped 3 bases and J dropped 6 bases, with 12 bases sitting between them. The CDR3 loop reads CASSLAGKFNEQFF. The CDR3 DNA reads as TGTGCCAGCAGCTTGGCAGGGAAATTCAATGAGCAGTTCTTC.

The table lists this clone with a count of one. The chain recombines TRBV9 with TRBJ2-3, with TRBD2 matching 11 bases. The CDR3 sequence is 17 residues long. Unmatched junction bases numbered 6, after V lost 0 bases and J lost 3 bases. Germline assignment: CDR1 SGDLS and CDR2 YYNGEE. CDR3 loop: CASSVGGSGRATDTQYF. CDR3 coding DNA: TGTGCCAGCAGCGTAGGCGGTAGCGGGAGGGCGACAGATACGCAGTATTTT.

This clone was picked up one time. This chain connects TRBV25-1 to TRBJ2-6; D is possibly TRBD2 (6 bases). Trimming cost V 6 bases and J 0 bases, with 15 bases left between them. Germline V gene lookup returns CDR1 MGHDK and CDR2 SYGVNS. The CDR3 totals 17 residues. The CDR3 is CASRRGGLSSGANVLTF. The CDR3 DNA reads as TGTGCCAGCAGGAGGGGAGGCCTCTCCTCTGGGGCCAACGTCCTGACTTTC.

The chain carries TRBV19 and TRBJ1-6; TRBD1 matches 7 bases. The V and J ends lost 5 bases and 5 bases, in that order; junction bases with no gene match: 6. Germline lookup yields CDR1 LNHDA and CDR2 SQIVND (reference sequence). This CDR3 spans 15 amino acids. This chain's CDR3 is CASSFAGTDNSPLHF. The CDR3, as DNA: TGTGCCAGTAGTTTCGCCGGGACAGATAATTCACCCCTCCACTTT.

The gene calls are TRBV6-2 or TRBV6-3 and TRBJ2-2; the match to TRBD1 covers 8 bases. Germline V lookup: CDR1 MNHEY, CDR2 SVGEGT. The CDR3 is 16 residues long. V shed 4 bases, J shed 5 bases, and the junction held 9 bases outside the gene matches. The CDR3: CASSLGSRGLTGELFF. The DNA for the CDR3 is TGTGCCAGCAGTTTGGGAAGCAGGGGGCTAACCGGGGAGCTGTTTTTT.

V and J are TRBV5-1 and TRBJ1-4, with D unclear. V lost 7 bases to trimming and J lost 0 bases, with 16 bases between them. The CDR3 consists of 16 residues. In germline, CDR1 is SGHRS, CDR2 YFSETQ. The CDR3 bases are TGCGCCAGCGGGCGCGATCAGGCTGCAACTAATGAAAAACTGTTTTTT. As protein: CASGRDQAATNEKLFF.

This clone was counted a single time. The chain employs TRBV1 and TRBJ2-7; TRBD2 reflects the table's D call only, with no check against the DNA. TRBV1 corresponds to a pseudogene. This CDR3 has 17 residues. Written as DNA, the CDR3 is TGCACCAGCAGCCAAGATACTAGCGGGGTAGTTACCTACGAGCAGTACTTC. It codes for CTSSQDTSGVVTYEQYF.

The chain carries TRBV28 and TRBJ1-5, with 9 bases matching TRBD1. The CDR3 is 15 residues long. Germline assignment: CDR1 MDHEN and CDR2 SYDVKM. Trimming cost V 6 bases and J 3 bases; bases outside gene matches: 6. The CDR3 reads CASRDRGKLNQPQHF. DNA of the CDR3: TGTGCCAGCAGGGACAGGGGAAAACTCAATCAGCCCCAGCATTTT.

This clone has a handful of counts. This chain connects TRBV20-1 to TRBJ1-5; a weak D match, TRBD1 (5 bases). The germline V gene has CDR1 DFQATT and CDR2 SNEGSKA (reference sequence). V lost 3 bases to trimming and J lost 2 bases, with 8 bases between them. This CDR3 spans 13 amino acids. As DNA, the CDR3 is TGCAGTGCTAGTTCAGGGCGCAATCAGCCCCAGCATTTT. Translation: CSASSGRNQPQHF.

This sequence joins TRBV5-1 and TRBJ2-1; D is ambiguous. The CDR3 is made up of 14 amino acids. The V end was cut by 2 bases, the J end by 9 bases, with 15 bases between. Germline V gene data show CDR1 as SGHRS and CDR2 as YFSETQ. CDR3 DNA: TGCGCCAGCAGCTTTGAGGCGATCCGCCCTGAGCAGTTCTTC. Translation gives CASSFEAIRPEQFF.

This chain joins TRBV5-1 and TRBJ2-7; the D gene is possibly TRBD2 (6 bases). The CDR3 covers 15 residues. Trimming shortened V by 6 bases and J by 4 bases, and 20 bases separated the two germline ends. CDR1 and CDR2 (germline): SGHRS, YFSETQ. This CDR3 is CASNFGGSGAYEQYF. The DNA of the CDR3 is TGCGCCAGCAACTTTGGAGGTAGCGGAGCTTACGAGCAGTACTTC.

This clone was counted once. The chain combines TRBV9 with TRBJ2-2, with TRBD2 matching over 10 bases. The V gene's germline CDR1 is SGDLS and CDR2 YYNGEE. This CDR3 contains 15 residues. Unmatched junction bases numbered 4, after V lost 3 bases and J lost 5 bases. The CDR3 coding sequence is TGTGCCAGCAGCGCGCTAGCGGGAGAGACCGGGGAGCTGTTTTTT. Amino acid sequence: CASSALAGETGELFF.

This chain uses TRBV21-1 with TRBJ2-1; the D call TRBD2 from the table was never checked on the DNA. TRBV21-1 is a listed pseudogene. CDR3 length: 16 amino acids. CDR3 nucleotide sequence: TGTGCCAGCAGCAAAGCGCGGAAAGCGGGAGTCAATGAGCAGTTCTTC. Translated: CASSKARKAGVNEQFF.

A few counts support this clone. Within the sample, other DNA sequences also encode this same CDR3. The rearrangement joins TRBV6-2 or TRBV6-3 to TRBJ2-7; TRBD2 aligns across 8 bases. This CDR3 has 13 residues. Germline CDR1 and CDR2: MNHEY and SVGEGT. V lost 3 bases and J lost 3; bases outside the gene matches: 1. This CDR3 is CASSYAGGYEQYF. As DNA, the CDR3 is TGTGCCAGCAGTTATGCGGGGGGCTACGAGCAGTACTTC.

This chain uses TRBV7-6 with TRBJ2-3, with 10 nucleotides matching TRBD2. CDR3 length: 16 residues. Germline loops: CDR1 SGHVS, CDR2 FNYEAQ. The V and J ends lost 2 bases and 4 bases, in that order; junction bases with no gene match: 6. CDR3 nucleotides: TGTGCCAGCAGCTTACAAGCGGGGGGGCCTCCAGATACGCAGTATTTT. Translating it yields CASSLQAGGPPDTQYF.

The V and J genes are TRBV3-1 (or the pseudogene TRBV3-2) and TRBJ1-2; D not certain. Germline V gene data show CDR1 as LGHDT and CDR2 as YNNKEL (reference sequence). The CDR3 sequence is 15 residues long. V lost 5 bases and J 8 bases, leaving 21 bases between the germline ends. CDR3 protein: CASSARQSPLKGYTF. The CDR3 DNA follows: TGTGCCAGCAGCGCGCGGCAGTCACCCCTTAAAGGCTACACCTTC.